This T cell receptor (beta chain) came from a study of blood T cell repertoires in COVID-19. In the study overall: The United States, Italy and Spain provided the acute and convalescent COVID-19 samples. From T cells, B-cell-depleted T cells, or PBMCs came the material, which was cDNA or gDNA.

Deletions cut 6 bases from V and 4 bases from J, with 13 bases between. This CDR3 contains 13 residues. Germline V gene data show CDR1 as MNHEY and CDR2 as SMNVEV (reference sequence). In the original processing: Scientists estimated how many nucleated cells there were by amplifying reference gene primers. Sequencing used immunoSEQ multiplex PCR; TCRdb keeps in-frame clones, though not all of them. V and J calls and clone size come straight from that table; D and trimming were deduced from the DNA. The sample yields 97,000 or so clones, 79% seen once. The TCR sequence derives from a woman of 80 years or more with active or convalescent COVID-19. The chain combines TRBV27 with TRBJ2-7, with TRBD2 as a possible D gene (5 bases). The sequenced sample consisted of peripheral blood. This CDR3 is CASRPTNRYEQYF. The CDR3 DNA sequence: TGTGCCAGCAGACCGACTAATAGATACGAGCAGTACTTC.